Listed below are T cell receptor beta chains from one sample, sequenced in a study of beta chain features in type 1 diabetes. Sequenced by immunoSEQ multiplex PCR; TCRdb stores in-frame clones only, minus some. The data contain around 690,000 clones, around 12% of them singletons. The sequenced material came from naive CD4+ T cells from blood. These TCRs come from a man aged 25 to 45 with type 1 diabetes. The conserved cysteine and the conserved F or W are not part of the CDR3 here. A D gene is named only where the DNA matches it firmly.

V	D	J	length	CDR3
TRBV29-1	-	TRBJ2-3	6	SVPTQY
TRBV2	-	TRBJ2-7	10	ASSAEEGEQY
TRBV7-9	-	TRBJ2-6	14	ASNPGLSAGANVLT
TRBV27	TRBD1	TRBJ1-1	13	ASSLGDRGGTEAF
TRBV18	-	TRBJ2-2	13	ASSPGTENTGELF
TRBV5-1	-	TRBJ2-5	10	ASSFVGETQY
TRBV7-9	TRBD1	TRBJ2-1	13	ASSLPGQLYNEQF
TRBV19	-	TRBJ1-2	11	ASSIPGNYGYT
TRBV9	-	TRBJ2-3	13	ASSALQGSTDTQY
TRBV2	-	TRBJ2-5	15	ASSEGVGGAHQETQY
TRBV19	-	TRBJ2-7	12	ASSIDRQSYEQY
TRBV4-2	TRBD2	TRBJ2-5	12	ASGLASNQETQY
TRBV4-2	-	TRBJ1-1	14	ASSQVARRQNTEAF
TRBV28	TRBD1	TRBJ1-2	10	ASAQGDYGYT
TRBV29-1	-	TRBJ1-1	12	SVVNYREAGEAF
TRBV2	-	TRBJ1-1	9	ASKRGFEAF
TRBV18	-	TRBJ2-3	12	ASSPGISTDTQY
TRBV6-5	-	TRBJ2-3	13	ASSYRDPNTDTQY
TRBV2	-	TRBJ2-3	11	ASSEGGTDTQY
TRBV28	-	TRBJ2-7	12	ASSEDRTGAEQY
TRBV28	-	TRBJ2-3	11	ASRLWDTDTQY
TRBV9	-	TRBJ1-2	12	ASSVTDRNYGYT
TRBV19	TRBD2	TRBJ2-3	15	ASSSGLAGPRADTQY
TRBV10-3	-	TRBJ2-3	13	AITVGGHSTDTQY
TRBV27	-	TRBJ2-1	13	ASSLKQGGVYEQF
TRBV18	-	TRBJ2-6	14	ASSPFDSSGANVLT
TRBV5-6	-	TRBJ1-2	9	ASSVRQVAT
TRBV7-2	-	TRBJ1-5	15	ASSARAGSGSNQPQH
TRBV10-3	-	TRBJ1-1	12	AISEGPSGTEAF
TRBV11-2	-	TRBJ2-5	15	ASSLDRGTEYQETQY
TRBV5-4	TRBD2	TRBJ2-3	16	ASSYTGTSGTSTDTQY
TRBV4-3	-	TRBJ1-1	13	ASSQDGSLGASAF
TRBV11-2	-	TRBJ2-4	11	ASSLGGIDIQY
TRBV5-1	TRBD2	TRBJ2-1	13	ASSPLLAGGSEQF
TRBV4-3	-	TRBJ2-5	12	ASSQDHKGGTQY
TRBV4-3	-	TRBJ1-6	11	ASSQDSDSPLH
TRBV4-3	-	TRBJ1-2	13	ASSQGGREGYGYT
TRBV19	TRBD1	TRBJ2-1	13	ASSRQGGSYNEQF
TRBV6-5	-	TRBJ2-3	14	ASSYALAGGTDTQY
TRBV30	-	TRBJ2-7	14	AWRPRDPRILYEQY
TRBV10-2	TRBD2	TRBJ2-2	12	ASSEIAGVGELF
TRBV7-8	-	TRBJ1-6	13	ASSLDRRNNSPLH
TRBV10-1	-	TRBJ1-5	10	ASSAGGQPQH
TRBV7-7	TRBD1	TRBJ2-2	12	ASSLGTGSGELF
TRBV11-2	TRBD1	TRBJ2-1	13	ASSLGAGTANEQF
TRBV7-2	-	TRBJ1-6	15	ASSFLDSGPYNSPLH
TRBV5-1	-	TRBJ1-4	15	ASSLGNDYTTNEKLF